This TCR beta chain was obtained from a study of blood T cell repertoires in COVID-19 (dated by TCRdb to 2020 to 2022). A note on the overall study: Samples covering the acute and convalescent phases of COVID-19 were provided by collaborators in the United States, Italy and Spain. The prospective study material was composed of cDNA or gDNA derived from T cells, B-cell-depleted T cells, or PBMCs. Deeply sampled blood TCRbeta repertoires from subjects exposed to, actively infected with, or recovered from COVID-19 were included in the dataset. The repertoires were made available in a free public database intended to serve as a resource for research on the immune response to SARS-CoV-2. Samples came from the ongoing ImmuneRACE study (first 160 participants) plus 1,254 subjects from 6 global collaborators. Nearly every sample came with metadata listing a de-identified subject ID, COVID-19 status, age in years and sex. HLA class I and class II types, where available, came from metadata supplied by the sample provider rather than from assay-based typing.

A remark on this clone: Its antigen is not yet known. No qualities accompany the bases; no much larger clone lies one base away.

Collaborating institutions collected whole blood in K2EDTA tubes following their own protocols. For TCRbeta analysis, collaborators shipped samples in one of three forms: frozen whole blood, isolated PBMCs, or DNA extracted from either of those sample types. The immunoSEQ Assay, a bias-controlled multiplex PCR, was used to amplify TCRbeta CDR3 regions from genomic DNA. In the authors' own workflow: Within the assay, amplification of reference gene primers was used to estimate how many nucleated cells each sample contained. To quantify the absolute abundance of each unique TCRbeta CDR3 rearrangement, sequence reads were collapsed and filtered. For each sample, productive Simpson clonality was calculated as the square root of Simpson's diversity index over productive rearrangements. Entries here come from immuneACCESS through TCRdb and include only in-frame sequences with V and J called. Some clones fail to appear in such tables; in the studies checked, an unresolved V gene covers under half of the shortfall, and the cause of the remainder is unknown. V, J and clone size reflect that table, while D and trimming were determined from the DNA. A total of approximately 190,000 clones appear in this sample, under 90% of them only once. The ten biggest clones cover 13% to 15% of the sample.

Points the paper makes about the study in general: The amount of clinical and demographic metadata varied by source and participant and was provided uncurated.

Per the germline V gene, MNHEY is the CDR1 and SVGAGI is the CDR2. A distance of 15 bases separates the germline ends of V and J, which lose 9 bases and 4 bases respectively. The CDR3 contains 13 residues, cysteine and phenylalanine counted. The entry retains the CDR3 DNA only, 39 bases that are in frame from base 1. The chain is encoded by TRBV6-5 joined to TRBJ1-2; TRBD1 might be the D gene, on 5 matching bases. This clonotype was sampled from a man aged 25-40 years with active or convalescent COVID-19. Sample: peripheral blood. In nucleotide form, the sequence is TGTGCCAGTCGCAGCGGGGGAGGCTATGGCTACACCTTC. This encodes CASRSGGGYGYTF.